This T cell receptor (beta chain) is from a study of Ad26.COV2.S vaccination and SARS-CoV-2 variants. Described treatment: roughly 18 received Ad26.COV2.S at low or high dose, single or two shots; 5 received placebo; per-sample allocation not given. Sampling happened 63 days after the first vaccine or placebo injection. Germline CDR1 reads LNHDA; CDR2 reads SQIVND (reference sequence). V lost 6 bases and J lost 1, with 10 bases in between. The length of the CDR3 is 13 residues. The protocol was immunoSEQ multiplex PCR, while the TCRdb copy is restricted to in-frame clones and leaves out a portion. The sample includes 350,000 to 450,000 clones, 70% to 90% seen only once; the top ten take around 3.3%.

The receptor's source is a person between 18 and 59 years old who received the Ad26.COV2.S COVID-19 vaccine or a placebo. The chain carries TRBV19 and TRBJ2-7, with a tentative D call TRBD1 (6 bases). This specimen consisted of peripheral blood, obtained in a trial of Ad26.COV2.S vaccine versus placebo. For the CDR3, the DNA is TGTGCCAGTAGGGGGGCAGGATCCTACGAGCAGTACTTC. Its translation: CASRGAGSYEQYF.